Below are 17 T cell receptor beta chains sequenced from a single sample in a study of early T cells in non-severe SARS-CoV-2 infection. Each CDR3 protein is one row after TCRdb ran MiXCR on the 5' RACE reads. The table includes 60,000 to 70,000 distinct CDR3 sequences, approximately 8.3% detected once. Sequenced sample: whole blood. The receptors were sampled from an adult who was a healthcare worker with PCR-confirmed SARS-CoV-2 infection or an uninfected control (not recorded which).

V usage is TRBV5-1 and J usage is TRBJ2-3; D remains ambiguous. Germline loops: CDR1 SGHRS, CDR2 YFSETQ. The CDR3 totals 12 residues. Trimming removed 4 bases from V and 2 bases from J, with 5 bases in between. In DNA, the CDR3 is TGCGCCAGCAGCCTCAACACAGATACGCAGTATTTT. Protein product: CASSLNTDTQYF.

This clonotype occurred many times. V and J are TRBV2 and TRBJ2-5, with 13 bases that match TRBD2. J was trimmed by 5 bases and V by 4 bases; bases with no gene match: 4. Germline values: CDR1 SNHLY, CDR2 FYNNEI. The CDR3 totals 15 residues. The CDR3: CASSGILAGGETQYF. CDR3 bases: TGTGCCAGCAGTGGGATACTAGCGGGAGGGGAGACCCAGTACTTC.

This rearrangement joins TRBV20-1 to TRBJ2-3; D possibly corresponds to TRBD2 (5 bases). The CDR3 is made up of 13 amino acids. Trimming removed 6 bases at V and 0 bases at J, with 10 bases between. CDR1 is DFQATT, CDR2 SNEGSKA, per germline (reference sequence). The CDR3 nucleotides are TGCAGTGCCCGGGGATCTAGCACAGATACGCAGTATTTT. Translated: CSARGSSTDTQYF.

In this sample, this clonotype turned up a few times. J is TRBJ2-2 and V is TRBV7-2; possibly TRBD1 for D (6 bases). Germline CDR1 reads SGHTA; CDR2 reads FQGNSA. The CDR3 length is 15 residues. The germline V and J ends were trimmed by 1 base and 4 bases, with 10 bases remaining between them. CDR3 nucleotide sequence: TGTGCCAGCAGCTTAGGGACAGACATCACCGGGGAGCTGTTTTTT. It yields the protein CASSLGTDITGELFF. Using reference TRBV7-2 and TRBJ2-2 for the parts outside the CDR3, the full variable domain is GAGVSQSPSNKVTEKGKDVELRCDPISGHTALYWYRQSLGQGLEFLIYFQGNSAPDKSGLPSDRFSAERTGGSVSTLTIQRTQQEDSAVYLCASSLGTDITGELFFGEGSRLTVL.

CDR3: CASSPPRRLNTEAFF. CDR3 bases: TGTGCCAGCAGTCCGCCCCGGAGGCTAAACACTGAAGCTTTCTTT. The chain links TRBV28 to TRBJ1-1; unclear D gene. CDR1 MDHEN and CDR2 SYDVKM come from the germline V gene. This CDR3 has 15 amino acids. Trimming cost V 5 bases and J 2 bases, with 15 bases left between them.

V and J are TRBV19 and TRBJ2-3; 7 positions agree with TRBD1. V was pared by 5 bases and J by 3 bases, with 8 bases of the junction left unmatched. Germline CDR1 LNHDA, CDR2 SQIVND (reference sequence). The CDR3 runs to 15 residues. CDR3 residues: CASSPDHRGTDTQYF. The CDR3 DNA sequence: TGTGCCAGTAGTCCCGACCACAGGGGAACAGATACGCAGTATTTT.

This clonotype was seen a handful of times. The V and J genes are TRBV25-1 and TRBJ1-1; D unresolved. CDR1 is MGHDK, CDR2 SYGVNS, per germline. The CDR3 length is 12 residues. The V gene lost 4 bases and the J gene lost 1 base, with 4 bases spanning the gap. The CDR3 DNA sequence: TGTGCCAGCAGTGCTGAGAACACTGAAGCTTTCTTT. Translating gives CASSAENTEAFF.

This clonotype appeared a few times. J is TRBJ2-3 and V is TRBV20-1; D call uncertain. This CDR3 is built from 11 residues. Per germline, CDR1 DFQATT and CDR2 SNEGSKA (reference sequence). Between the trimmed V and J ends, which lost 4 bases and 6 bases, there was a span of 8 bases. The CDR3 coding sequence is TGCAGTGCTACCTCCGCGGATACGCAGTATTTT. It encodes CSATSADTQYF.

V gene TRBV10-3 combines with J gene TRBJ2-5; TRBD2 matches 7 bases. J lost 2 bases, V lost 6 bases, and 3 bases had no gene match. Germline V gene sequence: CDR1 ENHRY, CDR2 SYGVKD. This CDR3 spans 13 amino acids. CDR3 nucleotide sequence: TGTGCCATCAGCCTAGCGGCGCAAGAGACCCAGTACTTC. Amino acid sequence: CAISLAAQETQYF.

This clonotype was observed at least ten times. The chain employs TRBV9 and TRBJ1-1; perhaps TRBD1 as D (5 bases). Germline values: CDR1 SGDLS, CDR2 YYNGEE. V was clipped by 3 bases and J by 1 base, with 13 bases between them. CDR3 length equals 15 residues. CDR3 in DNA: TGTGCCAGCAGCGAGGTGGACGGGGGGAACACTGAAGCTTTCTTT. As protein: CASSEVDGGNTEAFF.

This clonotype was picked up a small number of times. The genes are TRBV5-1 and TRBJ2-5; 10 bases are shared with TRBD2. Germline-derived CDR1 and CDR2 are SGHRS and YFSETQ. CDR3 length: 14 residues. V lost 2 bases, J lost 5 bases, and 3 bases stayed unmatched. CDR3 sequence: CASSFGTSEETQYF. CDR3 nucleotide sequence: TGCGCCAGCAGCTTCGGGACTAGCGAGGAGACCCAGTACTTC.

The rearrangement joins TRBV20-1 to TRBJ2-6; D gene uncertain. The CDR3 is made up of 15 amino acids. V was cut by 0 bases and J by 4 bases, with 10 bases left in between. Germline V gene data show CDR1 as DFQATT and CDR2 as SNEGSKA (reference sequence). CDR3 DNA: TGCAGTGCTAGAGATCGCCCAGGCGGGGCCAACGTCCTGACTTTC. Protein: CSARDRPGGANVLTF.

This clonotype was picked up a small number of times. The chain carries TRBV20-1 and TRBJ2-3; D uncertain. The CDR3 is made up of 14 amino acids. V dropped 0 bases and J dropped 2 bases, with 9 bases sitting between them. Per germline, CDR1 DFQATT and CDR2 SNEGSKA (reference sequence). The CDR3 protein is CSARDWTNTDTQYF. CDR3 DNA sequence: TGCAGTGCTAGAGACTGGACCAACACAGATACGCAGTATTTT.

This clonotype was seen at least ten times. The chain uses TRBV29-1 and TRBJ1-3; 7 positions agree with TRBD1. Trimming at V came to 4 bases and at J to 4 bases, leaving 13 bases not matched to a gene. Germline loops: CDR1 SQVTM, CDR2 ANQGSEA. The CDR3 runs 16 residues. The CDR3 reads CSVASSSGGTGNTIYF. DNA for the CDR3: TGCAGCGTTGCCAGCTCCTCAGGGGGAACGGGAAACACCATATATTTT. The full variable domain, with the rest looked up from reference TRBV29-1 and TRBJ1-3, is SAVISQKPSRDICQRGTSLTIQCQVDSQVTMMFWYRQQPGQSLTLIATANQGSEATYESGFVIDKFPISRPNLTFSTLTVSNMSPEDSSIYLCSVASSSGGTGNTIYFGEGSWLTVV.

This chain joins TRBV30 and TRBJ2-5; 8 bases are shared with TRBD1. Trimming removed 3 bases from V and 5 bases from J; junction bases left unmatched: 5. This CDR3 contains 13 residues. Germline CDR1 reads GTSNPN; CDR2 reads SVGIG (reference sequence). The CDR3 is CAWSQGAGETQYF. CDR3 sequence (DNA): TGTGCCTGGAGCCAGGGGGCGGGGGAGACCCAGTACTTC.

In regard to this clonotype: This may stem from a read error, because a much larger clone lies one nucleotide away. The CDR3 DNA sequence: TGCAGTGCGGAGACTAGCGGTAGCCCCTACAATGAGGAGTTCTTC. This codes for CSAETSGSPYNEEFF. The chain recombines TRBV20-1 with TRBJ2-1, with TRBD2 matching 9 bases. Looked up from germline, CDR1 is DFQATT and CDR2 is SNEGSKA (reference sequence). The CDR3 is 15 amino acids.

In this sample, this clonotype turned up a few times. V gene TRBV7-4 combines with J gene TRBJ1-5, with D possibly being TRBD1 (5 bases). Germline V gene data show CDR1 as SGHVT and CDR2 as SQSDAQ. V lost 1 base, J lost 6 bases, and 10 bases lay in between. The CDR3 length is 14 residues. The CDR3 sequence: CASSLVEGTQPQHF. Written as DNA, the CDR3 is TGTGCCAGCAGCTTAGTCGAGGGGACTCAGCCCCAGCATTTT.